This TCR beta chain emerged from a study of radiation and T cells in renal cell carcinoma. Whole-study findings and limits: Compared with controls, irradiated tumors showed greater TCR clonality.

The treatment denotes: treatment-naive control, cytoreductive nephrectomy. Clear cell pathology was present in this patient's renal cell carcinoma. This clone was seen a handful of times. Its matching antigen is unknown. Trimming at V came to 5 bases and at J to 5 bases, leaving 10 bases not matched to a gene. Germline V gene lookup returns CDR1 SEHNR and CDR2 FQNEAQ (reference sequence). This CDR3 is built from 16 residues. Assay used: immunoSEQ multiplex PCR; TCRdb lists only in-frame clones, some missing. This sample yields 20,000 to 30,000 clones, of which over 45% are seen a single time; about 20% belongs to the top ten.

The source of this sequence is a man aged 35 to 55 with renal cell carcinoma. The rearrangement joins TRBV7-9 to TRBJ1-5, with 9 bases lining up with TRBD1. The sequencing used tumor tissue, collected from a patient whose treatment was nephrectomy without radiotherapy. In DNA, the CDR3 is TGTGCCAGCAGCATGGGACAGGGAGAAAGGGATCAGCCCCAGCATTTT. Translation: CASSMGQGERDQPQHF.